The subject of this entry is one TCR beta chain. Its target is unknown. Being one base from a much bigger clone, this may be a read error. Trimming shortened V by 7 bases and J by 3 bases, and 10 bases separated the two germline ends. CDR3 length: 13 residues. The germline gives CDR1 MNHNY, CDR2 SVGAGI (reference sequence). Isolation of naive CD8 T cells was achieved by sorting on a CD8+CD4-CCR7+CD45RA+ phenotype. One entry per CDR3 protein results from TCRdb running MiXCR on the PCR reads. The table lists about 320,000 distinct CDR3 sequences, 20% to 25% of them singletons, with 0.7% to 0.9% in the top ten. The data were taken from a study of molecular identifiers for immune sequencing clone quantification. Study results and limitations: Clones above 20 RNA copies contained over 98% of effector molecules but under 1% of naive ones. Highly expanded clone sizes could be underestimated through barcode sharing by identical TCR molecules.

The chain combines TRBV6-6 with TRBJ1-5; D is uncertain. The receptor was derived from a human donor in good health. Some libraries in this study had Jurkat cell RNA spiked in. Sequencing was performed on naive CD8+ T cells from blood, with Jurkat cell RNA spiked in. The subset denotes: FACS-sorted CD8+CD4-CCR7+CD45RA+ naive T cells. CDR3 DNA: TGTGCCAGCAATTCAAATATCAATCAGCCCCAGCATTTT. It encodes CASNSNINQPQHF.